Listed below are T cell receptor delta chains from one sample, sequenced in a study of gamma-delta T cells after stem cell transplantation. TCRdb called clones from the RT-PCR reads again using CATT. The table includes around 5,700 delta-chain clones, 9.8% detected once. The material sequenced was gamma-delta T cells. The receptors here all came from a human donor. It is not recorded whose cells these are; they may come from a transplant donor. Both conserved end residues are part of each CDR3. The D gene is left open where the match is weak. A row's size may be missing; if present it is once, few, many or a size class.

d_gene	abundance	v_gene	j_gene	CDR3aa	CDR3nt
TRDD3	.	TRDV2	TRDJ3	CARDTTGVFSWDTRQMFF	TGTGCCCGTGACACTACTGGGGTTTTCTCCTGGGACACCCGACAGATGTTTTTC
TRDD3	medium-sized	TRDV2	TRDJ3	CACDTVIGRTGGLGSWDTRQMFF	TGTGCCTGTGACACCGTGATCGGTCGAACTGGGGGATTAGGCTCCTGGGACACCCGACAGATGTTTTTC
TRDD3	large	TRDV2	TRDJ1	CACLELGHLGDKLIF	TGTGCCTGTCTTGAACTGGGGCATTTGGGCGATAAACTCATCTTT
TRDD3	.	TRDV2	TRDJ3	CACDSVGDPLLSSWDTRQMFF	TGTGCCTGTGACTCTGTGGGGGATCCCTTACTGAGCTCCTGGGACACCCGACAGATGTTTTTC
.	.	TRDV2	TRDJ1	CACDTVSGARRDKLIF	TGTGCCTGTGACACCGTGTCTGGAGCCCGCAGAGATAAACTCATCTTT
TRDD3	.	TRDV2	TRDJ3	CACDTGALGDKPCDTRPMFF	TGTGCCTGTGACACCGGAGCACTGGGGGATAAGCCCTGTGACACCCGACCGATGTTTTTC
TRDD3	few	TRDV2	TRDJ1	CACDLILGDTWTDKLIF	TGTGCCTGTGACTTGATACTGGGGGATACCTGGACCGATAAACTCATCTTT
TRDD3	.	TRDV2	TRDJ3	CACDTGSGGYEAWDTRQMFF	TGTGCCTGTGACACCGGATCCGGGGGATACGAAGCTTGGGACACCCGGCAGATGTTTTTC
TRDD3	few	TRDV2	TRDJ1	CACDTGSYWGTLEGDKLIF	TGTGCCTGTGACACGGGATCGTACTGGGGGACCCTTGAGGGCGATAAACTCATCTTT
TRDD3	medium-sized	TRDV2	TRDJ1	CACDAVLGADKLIF	TGTGCCTGTGATGCTGTACTGGGGGCCGATAAACTCATCTTT
.	large	TRDV2	TRDJ1	CACDDMLTYTDKLIF	TGTGCCTGTGATGATATGTTGACCTACACCGATAAACTCATCTTT
TRDD3	.	TRDV2	TRDJ1	CACDTVTRLGDTLQSDKLIF	TGTGCCTGTGACACAGTCACCAGGCTGGGGGATACGCTACAGTCCGATAAACTCATCTTT
TRDD3	large	TRDV2	TRDJ3	CACDTPNSGGYQSSWDTRQMFF	TGTGCCTGTGACACTCCCAACTCTGGGGGATACCAAAGCTCCTGGGACACCCGACAGATGTTTTTC
.	.	TRDV1	TRDJ2	CALGVPPLTSWATDKLFF	TGTGCTCTTGGCGTTCCCCCTCTTACCTCCTGGGCCACCGATAAACTCTTCTTT
TRDD3	.	TRDV2	TRDJ1	CACDTVQLGDTEYTDKLIF	TGTGCCTGTGACACCGTACAACTGGGGGATACCGAGTACACCGATAAACTCATCTTT
TRDD3	medium-sized	TRDV2	TRDJ1	CACDSLLGDDDKLIF	TGTGCCTGTGACAGCTTACTGGGGGATGACGATAAACTCATCTTT
.	few	TRDV2	TRDJ1	CACDTVTLRGGRDKLIF	TGTGCCTGTGACACCGTGACCCTACGGGGAGGAAGGGATAAACTCATCTTT
TRDD3	.	TRDV2	TRDJ3	CACDTGALGDTVSWDTRQMFF	TGTGCCTGTGACACCGGAGCACTGGGGGATACGGTTTCCTGGGACACCCGACAGATGTTTTTC
TRDD3	.	TRDV2	TRDJ1	CACDGSPLTGGYKTDKLIF	TGTGCCTGTGACGGCAGTCCTCTTACTGGGGGATACAAGACCGATAAACTCATCTTT
TRDD3	medium-sized	TRDV2	TRDJ1	CACDTLRPGGYGGNTDKLIF	TGTGCCTGTGACACCCTTCGTCCTGGGGGATACGGAGGAAACACCGATAAACTCATCTTT
TRDD3	.	TRDV2	TRDJ1	CACDPLGDGGDKLIF	TGTGCCTGTGATCCACTGGGGGATGGGGGCGATAAACTCATCTTT
TRDD3	few	TRDV2	TRDJ3	CACDPFVTGGERSSWDTRQMFF	TGTGCCTGTGACCCATTCGTTACTGGGGGGGAGAGAAGCTCCTGGGACACCCGACAGATGTTTTTC